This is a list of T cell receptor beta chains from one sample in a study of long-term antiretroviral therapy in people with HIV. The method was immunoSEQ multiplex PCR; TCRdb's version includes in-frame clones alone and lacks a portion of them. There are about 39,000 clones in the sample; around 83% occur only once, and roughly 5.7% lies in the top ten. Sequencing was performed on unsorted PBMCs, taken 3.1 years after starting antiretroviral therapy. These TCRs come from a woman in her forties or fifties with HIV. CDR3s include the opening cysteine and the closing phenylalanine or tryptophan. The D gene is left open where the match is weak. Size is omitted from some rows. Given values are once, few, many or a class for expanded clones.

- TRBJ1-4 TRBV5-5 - CASSLVRDGEKLFF TGTGCCAGCAGCTTGGTCAGGGACGGTGAAAAACTGTTTTTT
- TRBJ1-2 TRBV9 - CASSPRDGTGYTF TGTGCCAGCAGCCCGCGGGACGGGACGGGCTACACCTTC
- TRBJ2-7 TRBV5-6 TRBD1 CASSLFGRGKGASYEQYF TGTGCCAGCAGCTTGTTCGGCAGGGGTAAGGGGGCGTCCTACGAGCAGTACTTC
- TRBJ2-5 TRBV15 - CATSRVGETQYF TGTGCCACCAGCAGAGTTGGAGAGACCCAGTACTTC
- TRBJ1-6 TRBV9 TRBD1 CASSPGGQDNSPLHF TGTGCCAGCAGCCCGGGGGGACAGGACAATTCACCCCTCCACTTT
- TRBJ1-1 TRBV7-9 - CASSSGYGNTEAFF TGTGCCAGCAGCTCTGGATACGGGAACACTGAAGCTTTCTTT
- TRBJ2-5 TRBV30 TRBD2 CAWSHGTSGGQETQYF TGTGCCTGGAGCCATGGGACTAGCGGGGGCCAAGAGACCCAGTACTTC
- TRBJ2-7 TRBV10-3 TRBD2 CATTSGGLGEQYF TGTGCCACTACTAGCGGGGGGCTCGGCGAGCAGTACTTC
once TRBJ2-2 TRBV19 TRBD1 CATSGQGRTGELFF TGTGCCACCTCGGGACAGGGGCGTACCGGGGAGCTGTTTTTT
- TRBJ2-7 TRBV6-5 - CASSYSLTGPYEQYF TGTGCCAGCAGTTACTCGTTAACGGGGCCCTACGAGCAGTACTTC
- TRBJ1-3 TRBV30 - CAWSARQYSGNTIYF TGTGCCTGGAGCGCTCGACAGTACTCTGGAAACACCATATATTTT
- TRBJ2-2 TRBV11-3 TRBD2 CASSLDRASGDTGELFF TGTGCCAGCAGCTTAGATAGGGCTAGCGGGGACACCGGGGAGCTGTTTTTT
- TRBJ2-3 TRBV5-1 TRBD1 CASSPTGGGTDTQYF TGCGCCAGCAGCCCCACAGGGGGCGGCACAGATACGCAGTATTTT
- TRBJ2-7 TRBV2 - CASSGRWTTYVYEQYF TGTGCCAGCAGTGGACGCTGGACTACATACGTCTACGAGCAGTACTTC
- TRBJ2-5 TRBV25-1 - CASSDRPEETQYF TGTGCCAGCAGTGACAGGCCTGAAGAGACCCAGTACTTC
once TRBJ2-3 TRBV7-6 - CASSLISRGDATDTQYF TGTGCCAGCAGCTTAATCAGTAGAGGGGACGCCACAGATACGCAGTATTTT
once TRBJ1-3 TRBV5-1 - CASSLDGGVSGNTIYF TGCGCCAGCAGCTTGGATGGCGGGGTCTCTGGAAACACCATATATTTT
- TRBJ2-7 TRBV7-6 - CASSLRWGTSYEQYF TGTGCCAGCAGCTTAAGGTGGGGGACCTCCTACGAGCAGTACTTC
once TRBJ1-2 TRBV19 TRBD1 CASSSRTGGNGYTF TGTGCCAGTAGTTCCCGGACAGGGGGCAATGGCTACACCTTC
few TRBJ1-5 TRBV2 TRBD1 CASSGQGDGNQPQHF TGTGCCAGCAGTGGACAGGGTGATGGCAATCAGCCCCAGCATTTT
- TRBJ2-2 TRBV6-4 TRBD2 CASSREEVPNTGELFF TGTGCCAGCAGTCGGGAGGAAGTACCGAACACCGGGGAGCTGTTTTTT
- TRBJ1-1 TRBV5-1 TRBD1 CASSLGTGGSGTEAFF TGCGCCAGCAGCTTGGGGACAGGGGGCTCGGGCACTGAAGCTTTCTTT
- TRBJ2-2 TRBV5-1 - CASSENQIGTGELFF TGCGCCAGCAGCGAAAATCAAATAGGGACCGGGGAGCTGTTTTTT
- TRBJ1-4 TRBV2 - CASSETGVREKLFF TGTGCCAGCAGTGAAACGGGGGTGAGAGAAAAACTGTTTTTT
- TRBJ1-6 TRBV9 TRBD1 CASSARDSNSPLHF TGTGCCAGCAGCGCCCGGGACAGTAATTCACCCCTCCACTTT
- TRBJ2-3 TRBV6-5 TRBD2 CASRGLAGTDTQYF TGTGCCAGCAGAGGACTAGCGGGGACAGATACGCAGTATTTT
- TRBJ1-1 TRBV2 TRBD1 CASSDRGRMNTEAFF TGTGCCAGCAGTGACAGGGGGAGGATGAACACTGAAGCTTTCTTT
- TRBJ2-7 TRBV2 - CASRMTGTYEQYF TGTGCCAGCAGAATGACAGGAACCTACGAGCAGTACTTC
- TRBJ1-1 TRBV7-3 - CASSLTGLNTEAFF TGTGCCAGCAGCTTAACAGGATTGAACACTGAAGCTTTCTTT
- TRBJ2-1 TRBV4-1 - CASSPSGGILDNEQFF TGCGCCAGCAGCCCCTCTGGGGGGATTCTCGACAATGAGCAGTTCTTC
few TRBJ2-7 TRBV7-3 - CASSQTVRGDEQYF TGTGCCAGCAGCCAAACAGTCAGGGGGGACGAGCAGTACTTC
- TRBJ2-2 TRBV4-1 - CASSQDVNANTGELFF TGCGCCAGCAGCCAAGACGTCAACGCGAACACCGGGGAGCTGTTTTTT
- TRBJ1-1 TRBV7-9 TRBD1 CASSFYRGGTEAFF TGTGCCAGCAGCTTCTACAGGGGGGGTACTGAAGCTTTCTTT
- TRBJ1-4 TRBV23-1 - CASSHGGAYEKLFF TGCGCCAGCAGTCACGGGGGCGCATATGAAAAACTGTTTTTT
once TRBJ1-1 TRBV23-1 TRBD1 CASSQPPGGNTEAFF TGCGCCAGCAGTCAACCTCCAGGGGGGAACACTGAAGCTTTCTTT
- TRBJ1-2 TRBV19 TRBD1 CASSAGPRDRGYGYTF TGTGCCAGTAGTGCCGGGCCCCGGGACAGGGGCTATGGCTACACCTTC
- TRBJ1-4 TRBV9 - CASSRVGEKLFF TGTGCCAGCAGCCGCGTGGGTGAAAAACTGTTTTTT
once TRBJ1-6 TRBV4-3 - CASSQDQGGSPLHF TGCGCCAGCAGCCAAGACCAGGGCGGTTCACCCCTCCACTTT
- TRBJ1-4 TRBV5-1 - CASSLTGRMDEKLFF TGCGCCAGCAGCCTCACAGGGAGGATGGATGAAAAACTGTTTTTT
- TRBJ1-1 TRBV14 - CASSLGGNTEAFF TGTGCCAGCAGCCTCGGGGGGAACACTGAAGCTTTCTTT
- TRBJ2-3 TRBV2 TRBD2 CASSENGGGAHTQYF TGTGCCAGCAGTGAAAACGGCGGGGGGGCTCATACGCAGTATTTT
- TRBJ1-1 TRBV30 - CAWSKGGETEAFF TGTGCCTGGAGTAAAGGGGGGGAGACTGAAGCTTTCTTT